Below are 20 T cell receptor beta chains sequenced from a single sample in a study of technical replicates of blood from a few donors. Assay: immunoSEQ multiplex PCR; the TCRdb copy retains only in-frame clones and omits some. The repertoire consists of under 100,000 clones, with around 95% occurring once and the leading ten covering around 0.3%. Sequenced input: T cells isolated from PBMCs. These receptors all come from a human donor in good health.

V usage is TRBV19 and J usage is TRBJ2-1; D call uncertain. In germline, CDR1 is LNHDA, CDR2 SQIVND (reference sequence). CDR3 size: 14 residues. Trimming shortened V by 0 bases and J by 2 bases, and 5 bases separated the two germline ends. The CDR3 protein is CASSIDAAYNEQFF. CDR3 nucleotide sequence: TGTGCCAGTAGTATAGATGCGGCCTACAATGAGCAGTTCTTC.

The gene calls are TRBV30 and TRBJ2-5, with 8 positions matching TRBD2. The trim removed 1 base at V and 5 bases at J, leaving 9 bases unmatched. This CDR3 spans 15 amino acids. Germline-derived CDR1 and CDR2 are GTSNPN and SVGIG (reference sequence). CDR3 loop: CAWSAGTRIRETQYF. The CDR3 DNA follows: TGTGCCTGGAGTGCCGGGACTAGGATCCGGGAGACCCAGTACTTC.

The count of this clone is one. The CDR3 here is CASSPTGGAGGNYGYTF. The CDR3 coding sequence is TGTGCCAGCAGCCCAACCGGGGGTGCGGGGGGGAACTATGGCTACACCTTC. The chain uses TRBV7-2 and TRBJ1-2, with a weak D call TRBD1 (5 bases). The CDR3 length is 17 residues. CDR1 is SGHTA, CDR2 FQGNSA, per germline. V lost 5 bases to trimming and J lost 2 bases, with 21 bases between them.

The chain employs TRBV2 and TRBJ2-3; D might be TRBD1 (6 bases). The CDR3 has 16 residues. Deletions cut 6 bases from V and 0 bases from J, with 16 bases between. Looked up from germline, CDR1 is SNHLY and CDR2 is FYNNEI. In DNA, the CDR3 is TGTGCCAGCAGCGGACAGCTTCAGACTAGCACAGATACGCAGTATTTT. As protein: CASSGQLQTSTDTQYF.

This chain joins TRBV19 and TRBJ2-1; D call uncertain. The CDR3 has 14 amino acids. Trimming left V 10 bases short and J 0 bases short, with 13 bases between. In germline, CDR1 is LNHDA, CDR2 SQIVND (reference sequence). CDR3 nucleotides: TGTGCCACCGCGGTCCCGGGCTCCTACAATGAGCAGTTCTTC. It specifies CATAVPGSYNEQFF. Drawing the rest from reference TRBV19 and TRBJ2-1, the complete variable domain is DGGITQSPKYLFRKEGQNVTLSCEQNLNHDAMYWYRQDPGQGLRLIYYSQIVNDFQKGDIAEGYSVSREKKESFPLTVTSAQKNPTAFYLCATAVPGSYNEQFFGPGTRLTVL.

CDR3 nucleotide sequence: TGTGCCAGCAGGAAAGGGGAGGCAGAGACCCAGTACTTC. Translation: CASRKGEAETQYF. V gene TRBV2 combines with J gene TRBJ2-5, with a weak D call TRBD2 (6 bases). The CDR3 is 13 amino acids. Germline CDR1 SNHLY, CDR2 FYNNEI. Trimming stripped 6 bases from V and 4 bases from J, with 12 bases between.

This clone was seen a single time. The chain recombines TRBV2 with TRBJ1-4, with 7 bases lining up with TRBD1. The J segment lost 8 bases and the V segment lost 6 bases, leaving 6 bases of the junction unmatched. This CDR3 is 13 amino acids long. The germline V gene has CDR1 SNHLY and CDR2 FYNNEI. The chain's CDR3 is CASSLTGREKLFF. CDR3 sequence (DNA): TGTGCCAGCAGCCTGACAGGGCGAGAAAAACTGTTTTTT.

Here the CDR3 reads CASSYGLYGAFF. The DNA for the CDR3 is TGTGCCAGCAGCTACGGACTTTATGGTGCTTTCTTT. The genes are TRBV7-8 and TRBJ1-1; D call uncertain. The CDR3 has 12 amino acids. Trimming took off 4 bases at V and 11 bases at J, with 14 bases between the two ends. The V gene's germline CDR1 is SGHVS and CDR2 FQNEAQ. The full variable domain, in which reference TRBV7-8 and TRBJ1-1 provide the parts outside the CDR3, is GAGVSQSPRYKVAKRGQDVALRCDPISGHVSLFWYQQALGQGPEFLTYFQNEAQLDKSGLPSDRFFAERPEGSVSTLKIQRTQQEDSAVYLCASSYGLYGAFFGQGTRLTVV.

This chain links TRBV6-5 with TRBJ2-1, with D tentatively TRBD2 (6 bases). The V and J ends lost 5 bases and 2 bases respectively, with 13 bases between them. The germline CDR1 and CDR2 sequences are MNHEY and SVGAGI. This CDR3 has 15 residues. The CDR3: CASSAGFRTYNEQFF. CDR3 in DNA: TGTGCCAGCAGTGCGGGATTCCGAACCTACAATGAGCAGTTCTTC.

This chain joins TRBV7-6 and TRBJ1-1; weak D call: TRBD1 (5 bases). CDR3 size: 14 residues. Germline V gene lookup returns CDR1 SGHVS and CDR2 FNYEAQ. Trimming removed 1 base at V and 1 base at J, with 7 bases between. CDR3 residues: CASSLGGSNTEAFF. The CDR3 nucleotides are TGTGCCAGCAGCTTAGGGGGCTCGAACACTGAAGCTTTCTTT.

In DNA, the CDR3 is TGTGCCAGCAGTTTTAGAATGTATAATGAAAAACTGTTTTTT. Protein: CASSFRMYNEKLFF. The chain uses TRBV2 and TRBJ1-4; D remains unclear. From germline, CDR1 is SNHLY and CDR2 FYNNEI. The CDR3 length is 14 residues. V lost 5 bases to trimming and J lost 4 bases, with 11 bases between them.

This clone was detected only once. The rearrangement uses TRBV19 and TRBJ2-7; 11 positions agree with TRBD2. Germline trimming cut 3 bases from V and 1 base from J; bases unmatched to any gene: 2. Germline CDR1 is LNHDA and CDR2 is SQIVND (reference sequence). The length of the CDR3 is 15 residues. DNA for the CDR3: TGTGCCAGTAGTATGGGACTAGCGGCTTCCTACGAGCAGTACTTC. It specifies CASSMGLAASYEQYF.

This clone was seen only once. The rearrangement links TRBV6-6 to TRBJ1-2; TRBD1 agrees at 7 bases. The trim removed 7 bases at V and 2 bases at J, leaving 4 bases unmatched. Germline CDR1 MNHNY, CDR2 SVGAGI (reference sequence). This CDR3 is 13 amino acids long. CDR3 in DNA: TGTGCCAGCAATCCAGGGGGGAACTATGGCTACACCTTC. It translates to CASNPGGNYGYTF.

J is TRBJ1-5 and V is TRBV28; 9 positions agree with TRBD1. The length of the CDR3 is 15 residues. The germline V gene has CDR1 MDHEN and CDR2 SYDVKM. Unmatched junction bases numbered 9, after V lost 6 bases and J lost 6 bases. DNA of the CDR3: TGTGCCAGCAGAGCACAGGGGGCAGCCATTCAGCCCCAGCATTTT. Protein sequence: CASRAQGAAIQPQHF.

A note on this clone: One end of the junction does not line up with germline, which may come from a read error. The chain couples TRBV10-3 to TRBJ2-3; D gene ambiguous. The CDR3 spans 13 residues. Germline V gene sequence: CDR1 ENHRY, CDR2 SYGVKD. CDR3 nucleotides: TGTGCCATCAGTGATGGCGGCAAGGATACGCGGTATTTT. Its translation: CAISDGGKDTRYF.

The chain uses TRBV19 and TRBJ1-5, with 7 bases lining up with TRBD1. This CDR3 region has 16 residues. Germline trimming cut 6 bases from V and 5 bases from J; bases unmatched to any gene: 13. Germline lookup yields CDR1 LNHDA and CDR2 SQIVND (reference sequence). CDR3 residues: CASRPNPGQSYQPQHF. The CDR3 DNA is TGTGCCAGTAGACCGAACCCGGGACAGTCCTATCAGCCCCAGCATTTT.

J is TRBJ1-2 and V is TRBV28, with D tentatively TRBD1 (5 bases). V was trimmed by 8 bases and J by 0 bases, leaving 22 bases between them. The CDR3 has 17 amino acids. CDR1 and CDR2 (germline): MDHEN, SYDVKM. DNA for the CDR3: TGTGCCAGCGGGAGGCCAGGGAGAAGATTAGCTAACTATGGCTACACCTTC. Protein product: CASGRPGRRLANYGYTF.

The gene calls are TRBV7-2 and TRBJ2-2, with D possibly matching TRBD2 (6 bases). The CDR3 is made up of 15 amino acids. Germline V CDR1 and CDR2: SGHTA, FQGNSA. The V end was cut by 2 bases, the J end by 0 bases, with 7 bases between. The CDR3 loop is CASSLRGTNTGELFF. CDR3 bases: TGTGCCAGCAGCTTACGCGGGACGAACACCGGGGAGCTGTTTTTT.

This rearrangement joins TRBV29-1 to TRBJ2-2; D is possibly TRBD1 (8 bases). Trimming removed 7 bases from V and 7 bases from J, with 16 bases in between. Germline lookup yields CDR1 SQVTM and CDR2 ANQGSEA. The CDR3 sequence is 13 residues long. The CDR3 here is CSGGQGGGGELFF. Written as DNA, the CDR3 is TGCAGCGGCGGACAGGGCGGGGGCGGGGAGCTGTTTTTT.

The genes are TRBV5-1 and TRBJ2-2; 9 bases map to TRBD1. Per germline, CDR1 SGHRS and CDR2 YFSETQ. This CDR3 has 19 amino acids. V dropped 0 bases and J dropped 0; count of bases not matched to a gene: 9. CDR3 sequence: CASSLAWRDRVTNTGELFF. Here the CDR3 DNA reads TGCGCCAGCAGCTTGGCATGGCGGGACAGGGTCACGAACACCGGGGAGCTGTTTTTT.